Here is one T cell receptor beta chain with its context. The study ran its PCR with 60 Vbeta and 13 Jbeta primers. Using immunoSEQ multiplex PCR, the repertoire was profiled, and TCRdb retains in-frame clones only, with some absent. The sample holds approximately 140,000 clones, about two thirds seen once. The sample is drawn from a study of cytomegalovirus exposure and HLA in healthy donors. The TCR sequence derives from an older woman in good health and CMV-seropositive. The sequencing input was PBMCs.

The DNA for the CDR3 is TGTGCCAGCACCCCCCCGGGGGGGTCCTATGGCTACACCTTC. Translating it yields CASTPPGGSYGYTF. This chain joins TRBV5-8 and TRBJ1-2, with D perhaps TRBD1 (5 bases). Germline CDR1 is SGHTS and CDR2 is YDEGEE. The V and J ends lost 6 bases and 4 bases respectively, with 16 bases between them. The CDR3 extends over 14 amino acids.